Presented here are 10 T cell receptor beta chains from one specimen sequenced in a study of CD8+ T cells in alopecia areata. RNA, once extracted, was reverse transcribed into cDNA for use as the sequencing template. The data were produced by immunoSEQ multiplex PCR, yet TCRdb's version contains in-frame clones alone and is incomplete. The sample lists about 130,000 clones, around three fifths seen once, with 4.5% in the top ten. This specimen was CD4+ T cells sorted from blood, taken at week 0. The receptors here all came from a human donor with alopecia areata.

V is TRBV6-6 and J is TRBJ2-3; TRBD1 matches at 10 bases. The CDR3 is made up of 15 amino acids. From germline, CDR1 is MNHNY and CDR2 SVGAGI (reference sequence). V lost 6 bases and J lost 4; bases outside the gene matches: 7. The CDR3 spells CASRMTGGASDTQYF. The CDR3 bases are TGTGCCAGCAGAATGACAGGGGGCGCTTCAGATACGCAGTATTTT.

This chain uses TRBV5-1 with TRBJ2-5, with D unclear. Germline V CDR1 and CDR2: SGHRS, YFSETQ. Trimming cost V 0 bases and J 5 bases, with 14 bases left between them. This CDR3 has 15 residues. CDR3 DNA sequence: TGCGCCAGCAGCTTGGAAGGTTCTGGAGTCGAGACCCAGTACTTC. Translated, it gives CASSLEGSGVETQYF.

The chain joins TRBV4-1 to TRBJ2-5; the match to TRBD2 covers 10 bases. The germline V gene encodes CDR1 MGHRA and CDR2 YSYEKL. The CDR3 has 17 amino acids. V was clipped by 1 base and J by 2 bases; unmatched bases: 7. The DNA for the CDR3 is TGCGCCAGCAGCCAAGGTGTTAGCGGGGGGAATCAAGAGACCCAGTACTTC. Translating it yields CASSQGVSGGNQETQYF.

The chain employs TRBV4-3 and TRBJ2-6; 7 bases match TRBD1. The junction had 13 bases not matched to a gene; V was cut back by 6 bases and J by 2 bases. This CDR3 contains 18 residues. Germline V CDR1 and CDR2: LGHNA, YSLEER. Written as DNA, the CDR3 is TGCGCCAGCAGTCAGAAAGGGGACAGAGGAACTGGGGCCAACGTCCTGACTTTC. It codes for CASSQKGDRGTGANVLTF.

In its sample, this clone was seen once. The chain recombines TRBV7-2 with TRBJ2-3, with 11 bases identical to TRBD2. The V gene end was trimmed by 5 bases and the J gene end by 0 bases; junction bases not matched to a gene: 7. CDR1 SGHTA and CDR2 FQGNSA come from the germline V gene. The CDR3 is 17 amino acids. The CDR3, as DNA: TGTGCCAGCAGCCTCGGACTAGCGGGTCGGAGCACAGATACGCAGTATTTT. Residues: CASSLGLAGRSTDTQYF.

This clone came up once. The rearrangement uses TRBV9 and TRBJ2-5, with TRBD1 matching 9 bases. The CDR3 has 14 amino acids. Germline-derived CDR1 and CDR2 are SGDLS and YYNGEE. V was clipped by 3 bases and J by 7 bases; unmatched bases: 7. In DNA, the CDR3 is TGTGCCAGCAGCGATCGACAGGGGGAGGGGACCCAGTACTTC. Encoded protein: CASSDRQGEGTQYF.

This chain uses TRBV5-1 with TRBJ1-5, with 7 bases that match TRBD1. CDR1 and CDR2 (germline): SGHRS, YFSETQ. There are 13 residues in the CDR3. V lost 0 bases and J lost 6; bases outside the gene matches: 0. CDR3 in amino acids: CASSLDRGQPQHF. The CDR3 DNA sequence: TGCGCCAGCAGCTTGGACAGGGGTCAGCCCCAGCATTTT.

V gene TRBV4-2 combines with J gene TRBJ2-1; D perhaps matches TRBD2 (6 bases). From germline, CDR1 is LGHNA and CDR2 YNFKEQ. This CDR3 has 15 residues. Trimming cost V 2 bases and J 5 bases, with 13 bases left between them. CDR3 region: CASSQSPSEDNEQFF. DNA for the CDR3: TGTGCCAGCAGCCAATCGCCTAGCGAAGACAATGAGCAGTTCTTC.

This clone occurred once. V and J are TRBV27 and TRBJ2-5, with 7 bases that match TRBD2. The CDR3 runs to 14 residues. Trimming cost V 1 base and J 5 bases; bases outside gene matches: 4. Looked up from germline, CDR1 is MNHEY and CDR2 is SMNVEV (reference sequence). The CDR3 loop is CASSLWGGTETQYF. The DNA for the CDR3 is TGTGCCAGCAGTTTATGGGGGGGTACGGAGACCCAGTACTTC.

There are a few counts of this clone. The genes are TRBV10-3 and TRBJ2-7; 7 bases fit TRBD2. CDR1 and CDR2 from the germline V gene are ENHRY and SYGVKD. With V trimmed by 0 bases and J by 0 bases, 2 bases remained unmatched. This CDR3 comprises 15 residues. The CDR3 DNA reads as TGTGCCATCAGTGAGTCGGCGGGAGTCTCCTACGAGCAGTACTTC. It encodes CAISESAGVSYEQYF.